This is a list of T cell receptor beta chains from one sample in a study of blood T cell repertoires in COVID-19. Clones were read by immunoSEQ multiplex PCR, and TCRdb kept only the in-frame ones, dropping some. The sample includes around 97,000 clones, 84% of them seen just once. Sequencing used peripheral blood. All receptors come from a human donor in a cohort sampled during active or convalescent COVID-19. Each CDR3 is given with its conserved first and last residue. D genes are given only for firm matches. Part of the rows lack a size; the others show once, few, many or a class for expanded clones.

clone_size d_call j_call v_call cdr3_nt cdr3_aa
NA NA TRBJ2-1 TRBV24-1 TGTGCCACCAGTGTCGCTCTAGCCAACAACAATGAGCAGTTCTTC CATSVALANNNEQFF
few TRBD1 TRBJ1-6 TRBV7-3 TGTGCCAGCAGCTCAGGGACAGGGGGGCATTCACCCCTCCACTTT CASSSGTGGHSPLHF
NA TRBD2 TRBJ2-1 TRBV5-4 TGTGCCAGCAGCCCTGTAGCGGGGCCCTACAATGAGCAGTTCTTC CASSPVAGPYNEQFF
NA TRBD1 TRBJ1-5 TRBV7-2 TGTGCCAGCAGCTGGACAGGGGGAAGCAATCAGCCCCAGCATTTT CASSWTGGSNQPQHF
NA NA TRBJ1-2 TRBV24-1 TGTGCCACCAGTGAATCACGCGGGGGCTACACCTTC CATSESRGGYTF
NA NA TRBJ2-3 TRBV11-3 TGTGCCAGCAGCTTACACACAGATACGCAGTATTTT CASSLHTDTQYF
NA NA TRBJ1-1 TRBV5-1 TGCGCCAGCAGCTCGATCCGGGGCCGGGAGTCTTTCTTT CASSSIRGRESFF
NA TRBD1 TRBJ1-3 TRBV2 TGTGCCAGCAGTGAAGGGACAGGACAAAACACCATATATTTT CASSEGTGQNTIYF
NA NA TRBJ1-2 TRBV3-1/TRBV3-2 TGTGCCAGCAGCCAAGGGACAGCGTATGGCTACACCTTC CASSQGTAYGYTF
NA NA TRBJ2-3 TRBV5-5 TGTGCCAGCAGCTTGGGCGGGATGGCAGATACGCAGTATTTT CASSLGGMADTQYF
NA NA TRBJ2-7 TRBV3-1/TRBV3-2 TGTGCCAGCAGCCAAGAGGGAAGTTGGGGGGGCCGCTACGAGCAGTACTTC CASSQEGSWGGRYEQYF
NA NA TRBJ1-2 TRBV7-8 TGTGCCAGCAGCTTAGATGGGGGGGACTATGGCTACACCTTC CASSLDGGDYGYTF
NA NA TRBJ1-1 TRBV24-1 TGTGCCACCAGTGCCGCAGGGGCCGGGACTGAAGCTTTCTTT CATSAAGAGTEAFF
once TRBD1 TRBJ1-4 TRBV5-1 TGCGCCAGCAGCTTCGGGGACAGGGGAGAAGAAAAACTGTTTTTT CASSFGDRGEEKLFF
NA NA TRBJ1-2 TRBV10-3 TGTGCCATCAGTGAACCAGGGGATGGCTACACCTTC CAISEPGDGYTF
NA NA TRBJ2-2 TRBV5-4 TGTGCCAGCAGCTTGGCGGGTGGGGGCGACACCGGGGAGCTGTTTTTT CASSLAGGGDTGELFF
NA NA TRBJ1-6 TRBV6-1 TGTGCCAGCAGTGATAGGGAGGACATTGGGCCCCTCCACTTT CASSDREDIGPLHF